The clone carrying this T cell receptor (beta chain) was detected only a few times. Every sample had a minimum of 6 million PBMCs isolated. These data originate in a study of blood T cells in healthy people across ages. Background on the study: The capture of about one barcoded beta molecule per two T cells was achieved by template switching.

Next came a second PCR, run for about 7 to 12 cycles, which used a sample-barcoded 5' primer along with a J-beta primer mix. From the 5' RACE reads, TCRdb called clonotypes with MiXCR, one entry per CDR3 protein. The table has over 500,000 distinct CDR3 sequences, roughly a quarter seen once. The same specimen was also included in a second study, on T cells of mothers and their children. That publication notes: No persistent microchimeric T cell clones were detected.

Sample: blood. This TCR was recovered from a boy aged 2 to 10 in good health.

The CDR3 here is CSARGTLRDPNYEQYF. The CDR3 DNA reads as TGCAGTGCTAGAGGGACACTGAGGGACCCCAACTACGAGCAGTACTTC. The J gene is TRBJ2-7, the V gene TRBV20-1; D tentatively reads TRBD1 or TRBD2 (5 bases each). Germline assignment: CDR1 DFQATT and CDR2 SNEGSKA (reference sequence). The ends were cut back, 1 base at V and 3 bases at J, with 19 bases in the middle. The CDR3 has 16 amino acids.